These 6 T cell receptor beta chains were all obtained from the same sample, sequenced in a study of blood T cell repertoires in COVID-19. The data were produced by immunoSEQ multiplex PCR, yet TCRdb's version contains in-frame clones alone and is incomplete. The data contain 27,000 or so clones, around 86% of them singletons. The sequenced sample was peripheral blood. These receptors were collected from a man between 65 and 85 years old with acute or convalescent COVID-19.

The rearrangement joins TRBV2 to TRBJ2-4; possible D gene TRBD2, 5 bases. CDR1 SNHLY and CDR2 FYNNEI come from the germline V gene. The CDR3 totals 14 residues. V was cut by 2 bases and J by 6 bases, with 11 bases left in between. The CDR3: CASSETSGLNIQYF. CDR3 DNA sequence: TGTGCCAGCAGTGAAACGAGCGGATTAAACATTCAGTACTTC.

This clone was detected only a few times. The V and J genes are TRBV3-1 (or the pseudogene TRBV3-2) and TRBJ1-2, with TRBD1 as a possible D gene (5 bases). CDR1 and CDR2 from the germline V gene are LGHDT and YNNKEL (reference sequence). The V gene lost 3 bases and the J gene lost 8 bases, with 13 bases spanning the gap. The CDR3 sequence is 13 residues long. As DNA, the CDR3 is TGTGCCAGCAGCCAGGCAGGGTTGGAGGGCTACACCTTC. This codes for CASSQAGLEGYTF.

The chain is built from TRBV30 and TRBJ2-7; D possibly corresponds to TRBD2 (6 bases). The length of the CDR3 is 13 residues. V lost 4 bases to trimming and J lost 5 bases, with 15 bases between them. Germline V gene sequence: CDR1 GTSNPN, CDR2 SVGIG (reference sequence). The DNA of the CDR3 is TGTGCCTGGAATTTGGGGGGTGGGGACGAGCAGTACTTC. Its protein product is CAWNLGGGDEQYF.

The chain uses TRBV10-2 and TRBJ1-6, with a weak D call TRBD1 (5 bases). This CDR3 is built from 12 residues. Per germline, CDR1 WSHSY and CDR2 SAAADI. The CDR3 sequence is CGSRGLNSPLHF. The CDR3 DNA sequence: TGCGGCTCCCGGGGACTTAATTCACCCCTCCACTTT.

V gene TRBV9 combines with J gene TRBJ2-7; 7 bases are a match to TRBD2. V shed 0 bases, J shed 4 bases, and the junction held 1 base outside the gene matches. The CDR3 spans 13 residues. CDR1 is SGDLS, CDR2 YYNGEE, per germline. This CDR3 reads CASSVGEGYEQYF. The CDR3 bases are TGTGCCAGCAGCGTAGGGGAGGGATACGAGCAGTACTTC.

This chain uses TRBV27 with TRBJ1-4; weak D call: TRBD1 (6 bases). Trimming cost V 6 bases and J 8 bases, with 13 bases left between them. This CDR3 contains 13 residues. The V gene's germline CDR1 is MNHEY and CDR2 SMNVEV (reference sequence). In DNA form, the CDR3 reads TGTGCCAGCAGGCCACAGGGTGGCGAAAAACTGTTTTTT. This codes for CASRPQGGEKLFF. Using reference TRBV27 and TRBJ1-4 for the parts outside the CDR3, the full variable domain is EAQVTQNPRYLITVTGKKLTVTCSQNMNHEYMSWYRQDPGLGLRQIYYSMNVEVTDKGDVPEGYKVSRKEKRNFPLILESPSPNQTSLYFCASRPQGGEKLFFGSGTQLSVL.